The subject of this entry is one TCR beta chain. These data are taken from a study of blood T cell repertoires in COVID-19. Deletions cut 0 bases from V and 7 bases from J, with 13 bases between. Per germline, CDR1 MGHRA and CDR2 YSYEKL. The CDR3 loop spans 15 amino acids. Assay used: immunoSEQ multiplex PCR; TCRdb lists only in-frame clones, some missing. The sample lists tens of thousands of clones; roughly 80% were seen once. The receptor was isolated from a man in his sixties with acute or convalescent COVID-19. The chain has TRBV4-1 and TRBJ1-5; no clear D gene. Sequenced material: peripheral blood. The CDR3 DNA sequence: TGCGCCAGCAGCCAAGACTGGGCGTCGGGACAGCCCCAGCATTTT. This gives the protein CASSQDWASGQPQHF.